These 8 T cell receptor beta chains were sequenced from one sample in a study of blood T cell repertoires in COVID-19. Profiling relied on immunoSEQ multiplex PCR, and the TCRdb table lists in-frame clones only, not all of them. The sample has about 140,000 clones; over 75% are singletons. Sequencing was done on a sample of PBMCs or T cells enriched from blood (not recorded which). The receptors derive from a woman aged 45 to 65 who had recovered from COVID-19.

The chain joins TRBV16 to TRBJ1-2; D gene uncertain. CDR1 is KGHSY, CDR2 FQNENV, per germline. CDR3 size: 13 residues. V was trimmed by 0 bases and J by 8 bases, leaving 10 bases between them. The CDR3: CASSQSLVLGYTF. For the CDR3, the DNA is TGTGCCAGCAGCCAATCTTTAGTCCTGGGCTACACCTTC.

Comment on this clone: At the DNA level, this CDR3 is encoded by other sequences in the same sample as well. The chain joins TRBV9 to TRBJ1-5; possibly TRBD1 for D (5 bases). This CDR3 has 15 amino acids. Germline loops: CDR1 SGDLS, CDR2 YYNGEE. Trimming pared 0 bases from V and 2 bases from J, leaving 9 bases between. CDR3 region: CASSVGQGGNQPQHF. CDR3 nucleotide sequence: TGTGCCAGCAGCGTAGGCCAGGGCGGCAATCAGCCCCAGCATTTT.

The chain is built from TRBV3-1 (or the pseudogene TRBV3-2) and TRBJ2-7, with a tentative D call TRBD1 (6 bases). The CDR3 consists of 18 residues. Trimming stripped 0 bases from V and 0 bases from J, with 18 bases between. From germline, CDR1 is LGHDT and CDR2 YNNKEL (reference sequence). The CDR3 is CASSQDRHREPGSYEQYF. As DNA, the CDR3 is TGTGCCAGCAGCCAAGATAGGCACAGGGAGCCGGGCTCCTACGAGCAGTACTTC.

The chain carries TRBV2 and TRBJ1-2; 9 bases map to TRBD1. CDR3 length: 17 amino acids. Trimming cost V 5 bases and J 0 bases; bases outside gene matches: 10. Germline CDR1 is SNHLY and CDR2 is FYNNEI. This CDR3 reads CASSPRGTGSPNYGYTF. In DNA, the CDR3 is TGTGCCAGCAGTCCCAGAGGGACAGGGTCTCCTAACTATGGCTACACCTTC.

V gene TRBV28 combines with J gene TRBJ1-5; tentative D call: TRBD1 (5 bases). V was trimmed by 9 bases and J by 2 bases, leaving 8 bases between them. The CDR3 runs to 12 residues. Germline V gene data show CDR1 as MDHEN and CDR2 as SYDVKM. This CDR3 is CASQGGNQPQHF. The CDR3 DNA reads as TGTGCCAGTCAGGGCGGCAATCAGCCCCAGCATTTT.

This chain connects TRBV6-2 or TRBV6-3 to TRBJ2-1, with D maybe TRBD2 (5 bases). V gave up 5 bases and J gave up 3 bases, with 17 bases separating them. CDR1 MNHEY and CDR2 SVGEGT come from the germline V gene. This CDR3 has 16 residues. The CDR3 sequence is CASSSPLAGRYNEQFF. Here the CDR3 DNA reads TGTGCCAGCAGTAGCCCCCTTGCGGGCCGCTACAATGAGCAGTTCTTC.

V and J are TRBV2 and TRBJ2-3; 12 bases are a match to TRBD2. Trimming took 6 bases from V and 3 from J; bases not matched to a gene: 7. CDR3 length: 16 amino acids. Germline V lookup: CDR1 SNHLY, CDR2 FYNNEI. CDR3 in DNA: TGTGCCAGCAGGGAACTAGCGGGAGGTAGGACAGATACGCAGTATTTT. Translating it yields CASRELAGGRTDTQYF.

CDR3 sequence reads: CASSLGTGVGYTF. The CDR3 DNA reads as TGTGCCAGCAGTTTAGGGACAGGGGTTGGCTACACCTTC. V and J are TRBV27 and TRBJ1-2; 10 positions agree with TRBD1. CDR1 is MNHEY and CDR2 is SMNVEV in the germline V gene (reference sequence). The CDR3 consists of 13 residues. V lost 2 bases, J lost 7 bases, and 1 base stayed unmatched.